This TCR beta chain was found in a study of regulatory T cells in long-lasting Graves disease. Overall study context: For a period under 3 months, newly diagnosed Graves' patients had taken antithyroid drugs.

Overall study results and limits: TCR diversity in persistent Graves' patients was below that of newly diagnosed ones.

This clonotype was detected many times. Its antigen is undetermined. Time point of the sample: newly diagnosed GD, antithyroid drugs for less than 3 months. PBMCs provided the RNA from which the TCR library was made. Arm-PCR of CDR3 regions and iRepertoire HTBI primers were the basis on which TCR beta libraries were built. TCRdb re-called the multiplex PCR reads with MiXCR, one entry per CDR3 protein. The data hold roughly 260,000 distinct CDR3 sequences, with roughly 18% observed a single time. This CDR3 comprises 14 residues. The V gene end was trimmed by 3 bases and the J gene end by 5 bases; junction bases not matched to a gene: 6. The V gene's germline CDR1 is LNHDA and CDR2 SQIVND (reference sequence). This sample was shared with a second study, whose subject was T cells in Graves' hyperthyroidism and ophthalmopathy. From that second work: Patients with uncontrolled infections, other autoimmune diseases, pregnancy or lactation were excluded. Expanded thyroid clonotypes (above 0.001) were mostly also found in blood.

The chain is built from TRBV19 and TRBJ2-5; 7 bases align to TRBD2. The specimen was peripheral blood mononuclear cells (PBMCs), collected at new diagnosis, from a patient treated with antithyroid drugs. The source is a woman aged 25-40 years with Graves disease. The CDR3 protein is CASSIAGDVETQYF. Here the CDR3 DNA reads TGTGCCAGTAGTATTGCGGGGGATGTGGAGACCCAGTACTTC.